Presented here are 13 T cell receptor beta chains from one specimen sequenced in a study of T-cell memory formation after mild COVID-19. TCRdb independently ran MiXCR on the 5' RACE reads; one entry per CDR3 protein. In the table there are around 83,000 distinct CDR3 sequences, 20% to 30% of which are singletons. Specimen: PBMCs or a T cell subset sorted from them (not recorded which). These TCRs come from a man aged 18 to 30 who had mild COVID-19 (a few samples of this study predate the infection). Cell type and time point are not known.

This clonotype has a handful of counts. The chain's CDR3 is CSVEETYGYTF. The CDR3 nucleotides read TGCAGCGTTGAGGAGACATATGGCTACACCTTC. The V gene is TRBV29-1, the J gene TRBJ1-2; D gene uncertain. This CDR3 spans 11 amino acids. Germline CDR1 reads SQVTM; CDR2 reads ANQGSEA. Trimming left V 3 bases short and J 5 bases short, with 7 bases between.

Only a few counts were recorded for this clonotype. V is TRBV7-3 and J is TRBJ1-1; possibly TRBD1 for D (5 bases). The germline V gene has CDR1 SGHTA and CDR2 FQGTGA. The V gene lost 2 bases and the J gene lost 3 bases, with 10 bases spanning the gap. This CDR3 has 14 residues. DNA of the CDR3: TGTGCCAGCAGCTTATTCGAGGGGCACACTGAAGCTTTCTTT. Amino acids: CASSLFEGHTEAFF.

The chain joins TRBV5-5 to TRBJ1-5, with TRBD1 matching over 9 bases. This CDR3 comprises 15 residues. V dropped 2 bases and J dropped 2; count of bases not matched to a gene: 2. Germline CDR1 reads SGHKS; CDR2 reads YYEKEE (reference sequence). The CDR3 loop reads CASSLRTGGNQPQHF. The DNA of the CDR3 is TGTGCCAGCAGCTTAAGGACAGGGGGCAATCAGCCCCAGCATTTT.

The V gene is TRBV6-5, the J gene TRBJ2-1, with TRBD1 as a possible D gene (6 bases). The V end was cut by 0 bases, the J end by 8 bases, with 11 bases between. The CDR3 contains 14 residues. Germline CDR1 and CDR2: MNHEY and SVGAGI. The CDR3: CASSYSMGADEQFF. The CDR3 nucleotides are TGTGCCAGCAGTTACTCGATGGGGGCGGATGAGCAGTTCTTC.

The V and J genes are TRBV7-2 and TRBJ2-5; 9 bases match TRBD2. The junction had 6 bases not matched to a gene; V was cut back by 2 bases and J by 2 bases. Germline-derived CDR1 and CDR2 are SGHTA and FQGNSA. The CDR3 contains 16 residues. The CDR3 region is CASSLILLAGQETQYF. In DNA form, the CDR3 reads TGTGCCAGCAGCTTAATCCTGCTAGCGGGGCAAGAGACCCAGTACTTC. The whole variable domain, remainder taken from reference TRBV7-2 and TRBJ2-5, is GAGVSQSPSNKVTEKGKDVELRCDPISGHTALYWYRQSLGQGLEFLIYFQGNSAPDKSGLPSDRFSAERTGGSVSTLTIQRTQQEDSAVYLCASSLILLAGQETQYFGPGTRLLVL.

This clonotype occurred a few times. The chain has TRBV9 and TRBJ1-1; D uncertain. Trimming removed 0 bases at V and 7 bases at J, with 7 bases between. Germline V gives CDR1 SGDLS, CDR2 YYNGEE. There are 12 residues in the CDR3. The chain's CDR3 is CASSVGTSEAFF. CDR3 in DNA: TGTGCCAGCAGCGTAGGTACTAGTGAAGCTTTCTTT.

V usage is TRBV7-3 and J usage is TRBJ1-2, with D possibly TRBD1 on 5 matching bases. Germline CDR1 SGHTA, CDR2 FQGTGA. CDR3 length: 13 amino acids. The V end lost 6 bases, the J end lost 8 bases, and 16 bases lay between the germline ends. The CDR3: CASSFLRGEGYTF. The CDR3 DNA is TGTGCCAGCAGTTTTCTGAGGGGTGAAGGCTACACCTTC.

V and J are TRBV7-9 and TRBJ2-1; TRBD1 agrees at 7 bases. V shed 5 bases, J shed 4 bases, and the junction held 11 bases outside the gene matches. CDR1 is SEHNR, CDR2 FQNEAQ, per germline (reference sequence). The CDR3 loop spans 16 amino acids. The CDR3: CASSGTVNYPYNEQFF. DNA of the CDR3: TGTGCCAGCAGCGGGACAGTAAATTACCCGTACAATGAGCAGTTCTTC.

The J gene is TRBJ2-5, the V gene TRBV5-6; 7 nucleotides align to TRBD2. The J segment lost 2 bases and the V segment lost 0 bases, leaving 4 bases of the junction unmatched. This CDR3 has 15 amino acids. From germline, CDR1 is SGHDT and CDR2 YYEEEE. CDR3 sequence reads: CASSLATSVQETQYF. The CDR3, as DNA: TGTGCCAGCAGCTTGGCCACTAGCGTGCAAGAGACCCAGTACTTC.

V and J are TRBV4-1 and TRBJ2-3; D is unresolved. Germline-derived CDR1 and CDR2 are MGHRA and YSYEKL. The CDR3 is made up of 16 amino acids. Trimming stripped 2 bases from V and 6 bases from J, with 18 bases between. The CDR3 loop reads CASSQQEMGDLDTQYF. The CDR3 DNA follows: TGCGCCAGCAGCCAACAAGAGATGGGTGATTTGGATACGCAGTATTTT.

The chain has TRBV9 and TRBJ2-7; 9 bases match TRBD2. Germline V gene data show CDR1 as SGDLS and CDR2 as YYNGEE. The ends lost 0 bases at V and 6 bases at J; junction bases unmatched: 10. The CDR3 is 16 amino acids. Here the CDR3 DNA reads TGTGCCAGCAGCGTAGACGGGCGGGGGGGAACCTCCGAGCAGTACTTC. It is translated as CASSVDGRGGTSEQYF.

There are a few counts of this clonotype. This rearrangement joins TRBV6-5 to TRBJ1-2; 7 nucleotides agree with TRBD1. Germline CDR1 MNHEY, CDR2 SVGAGI. With 2 bases clipped from V and 4 bases from J, the junction kept 7 bases outside the gene matches. The CDR3 covers 15 residues. DNA of the CDR3: TGTGCCAGCAGTTACGGTGACAGGGTGGCCTATGGCTACACCTTC. Protein sequence: CASSYGDRVAYGYTF.

V gene TRBV5-1 combines with J gene TRBJ2-7; D may be TRBD2 (7 bases). This CDR3 contains 14 residues. Germline assignment: CDR1 SGHRS and CDR2 YFSETQ. V was shortened by 6 bases and J by 0 bases, with 13 bases between the two germline ends. This chain's CDR3 is CASTPRGASYEQYF. The DNA for the CDR3 is TGCGCCAGCACTCCACGGGGGGCCTCCTACGAGCAGTACTTC.